The next 20 T cell receptor beta chains were all read from a single sample in a study of OX40 agonist ivuxolimab in advanced cancers. To prepare the library, the immunoSEQ multiplex PCR assay was applied. TCRdb retrieved this table from immuneACCESS and kept in-frame rearrangements only. Not all clones are present; in checked studies, unresolved V genes account for under half, and no reason is known for the remainder. A total of around 80,000 clones appear in this sample, 85% to 90% of them only once. Jointly, the top ten make up roughly 3.1% of the sample. The source material was CD4+ or CD8+ T cells sorted from blood, sampled in a trial of the OX40 agonist ivuxolimab. These receptors were taken from an adult with an advanced solid tumor such as melanoma, head and neck, liver or kidney cancer.

This chain joins TRBV19 and TRBJ1-2; D ambiguous. CDR3 length equals 12 residues. V lost 5 bases, J lost 6 bases, and 10 bases lay in between. Per the germline V gene, CDR1 is LNHDA and CDR2 is SQIVND (reference sequence). The CDR3 region is CASSVRRDGYTF. The DNA of the CDR3 is TGTGCCAGTAGTGTCCGGAGGGATGGCTACACCTTC.

The chain carries TRBV7-6 and TRBJ1-5, with TRBD1 as a possible D gene (5 bases). The germline V gene has CDR1 SGHVS and CDR2 FNYEAQ. The CDR3 runs to 15 residues. V was pared by 1 base and J by 1 base, with 8 bases between. The CDR3 sequence is CASSLDWGSNQPQHF. The CDR3 DNA follows: TGTGCCAGCAGCTTAGATTGGGGGAGCAATCAGCCCCAGCATTTT.

The chain has TRBV25-1 and TRBJ1-1; D not certain. CDR3 size: 15 residues. CDR1 MGHDK and CDR2 SYGVNS come from the germline V gene. Trimming stripped 0 bases from V and 2 bases from J, with 10 bases between. CDR3 DNA: TGTGCCAGCAGTGAATATCACCCCGGCAACACTGAAGCTTTCTTT. Translating it yields CASSEYHPGNTEAFF.

The rearrangement joins TRBV6-5 to TRBJ1-2; possibly TRBD1 for D (5 bases). The CDR3 is 15 amino acids. Germline V gives CDR1 MNHEY, CDR2 SVGAGI. V was pared by 2 bases and J by 4 bases, with 14 bases between. CDR3 sequence (DNA): TGTGCCAGCAGTTACAGCCAGGACATGACCTATGGCTACACCTTC. Translation gives CASSYSQDMTYGYTF.

V is TRBV5-6 and J is TRBJ2-5, with D unclear. CDR3 length: 11 residues. The germline CDR1 and CDR2 sequences are SGHDT and YYEEEE. V lost 4 bases and J lost 5, with 6 bases in between. CDR3 region: CASSPSETQYF. CDR3 bases: TGTGCCAGCAGCCCCTCTGAGACCCAGTACTTC.

This chain connects TRBV10-3 to TRBJ1-5, with TRBD1 matching 7 bases. The CDR3 is 17 amino acids. Looked up from germline, CDR1 is ENHRY and CDR2 is SYGVKD. After removal of 3 bases from V and 5 bases from J, the junction contained 13 bases not matched to a gene. The CDR3 DNA reads TGTGCCATCAGTGAACGATTGGGGCAGGGGGTTGATCAGCCCCAGCATTTT. Its protein product is CAISERLGQGVDQPQHF.

In this sample, this clone turned up a few times. V usage is TRBV5-1 and J usage is TRBJ1-5, with 10 bases fitting TRBD1. This CDR3 contains 16 residues. The J segment lost 3 bases and the V segment lost 4 bases, leaving 7 bases of the junction unmatched. Per the germline V gene, CDR1 is SGHRS and CDR2 is YFSETQ. CDR3 nucleotide sequence: TGCGCCAGCAGCCTAACCGGGACAGGGGCCAATCAGCCCCAGCATTTT. It specifies CASSLTGTGANQPQHF. Variable domain in full (rest from reference TRBV5-1 and TRBJ1-5): KAGVTQTPRYLIKTRGQQVTLSCSPISGHRSVSWYQQTPGQGLQFLFEYFSETQRNKGNFPGRFSGRQFSNSRSEMNVSTLELGDSALYLCASSLTGTGANQPQHFGDGTRLSIL.

The chain joins TRBV18 to TRBJ1-4; D remains unclear. Germline-derived CDR1 and CDR2 are KGHSH and LQKENI. The CDR3 length is 15 residues. V dropped 5 bases and J dropped 5 bases, with 15 bases sitting between them. CDR3 in amino acids: CASSAQTGGNEKLFF. CDR3 coding DNA: TGTGCCAGCTCAGCACAGACCGGAGGGAATGAAAAACTGTTTTTT.

In the case of this clone: This sample also contains other DNA sequences that code for the same CDR3. The CDR3 bases are TGTGCCATCAGGGGGACTAGCGGGGGTGAGACCCAGTACTTC. Its protein product is CAIRGTSGGETQYF. V gene TRBV10-3 combines with J gene TRBJ2-5; TRBD2 matches at 14 bases. With V trimmed by 6 bases and J by 5 bases, 2 bases remained unmatched. CDR1 and CDR2 from the germline V gene are ENHRY and SYGVKD. The CDR3 is made up of 14 amino acids.

This clone came up a few times. The chain has TRBV5-1 and TRBJ1-2; D not resolved. CDR1 SGHRS and CDR2 YFSETQ come from the germline V gene. V lost 0 bases to trimming and J lost 4 bases, with 10 bases between them. The CDR3 is 14 amino acids. The DNA for the CDR3 is TGCGCCAGCAGCTTGGAACTTGTGAGCTATGGCTACACCTTC. This encodes CASSLELVSYGYTF.

The rearrangement links TRBV9 to TRBJ2-7; D gene ambiguous. Looked up from germline, CDR1 is SGDLS and CDR2 is YYNGEE. Trimming took 4 bases from V and 1 from J, leaving 21 bases between them. The CDR3 spans 17 residues. The CDR3 DNA follows: TGTGCCAGCAGCTCCCCTAGAAGGCACTTGGGGTCCTACGAGCAGTACTTC. This translates into CASSSPRRHLGSYEQYF.

This clone has only one observation. The chain has TRBV5-6 and TRBJ1-1; D uncertain. Trimming took 4 bases from V and 10 from J, leaving 14 bases between them. This CDR3 region has 12 residues. The germline V gene encodes CDR1 SGHDT and CDR2 YYEEEE. This CDR3 reads CASSDGPWGAFF. The CDR3 nucleotides read TGTGCCAGCAGCGACGGGCCCTGGGGAGCTTTCTTT.

V usage is TRBV18 and J usage is TRBJ1-2; D remains ambiguous. Germline lookup yields CDR1 KGHSH and CDR2 LQKENI. The CDR3 length is 13 residues. V lost 2 bases and J 1 base, leaving 5 bases between the germline ends. The CDR3 DNA is TGTGCCAGCTCACCAGACAATAACTATGGCTACACCTTC. Encoded protein: CASSPDNNYGYTF.

This sequence joins TRBV19 and TRBJ1-2; TRBD1 might be the D (6 bases). Germline loops: CDR1 LNHDA, CDR2 SQIVND (reference sequence). V lost 8 bases to trimming and J lost 2 bases, with 9 bases between them. The CDR3 sequence is 12 residues long. This CDR3 is CASSGQNYGYTF. Written as DNA, the CDR3 is TGTGCCAGTTCGGGACAAAACTATGGCTACACCTTC.

The rearrangement joins TRBV7-2 to TRBJ2-7; D gene unclear. The ends were cut back, 2 bases at V and 0 bases at J, with 11 bases in the middle. Germline CDR1 is SGHTA and CDR2 is FQGNSA. The CDR3 sequence is 15 residues long. CDR3 sequence (DNA): TGTGCCAGCAGCTTAATCTCAGCTGCCTCCTACGAGCAGTACTTC. Protein: CASSLISAASYEQYF.

The chain employs TRBV19 and TRBJ1-3, with 8 bases fitting TRBD1. CDR1 LNHDA and CDR2 SQIVND come from the germline V gene (reference sequence). V lost 3 bases and J lost 7; bases outside the gene matches: 5. The CDR3 loop spans 14 amino acids. CDR3 DNA sequence: TGTGCCAGTAGTATGGCCAGGGGGCTCAACACCATATATTTT. Protein sequence: CASSMARGLNTIYF.

CDR3 residues: CASSWTSGSNEQYF. The DNA for the CDR3 is TGTGCCAGCAGTTGGACTAGCGGGAGCAACGAGCAGTACTTC. The chain carries TRBV6-1 and TRBJ2-7; 13 bases line up with TRBD2. Germline loops: CDR1 MNHNS, CDR2 SASEGT. This CDR3 comprises 14 residues. V gave up 5 bases and J gave up 5 bases; unmatched junction bases: 3.

This clone was seen only once. The CDR3 reads CASSPSTGAYSNQPQHF. For the CDR3, the DNA is TGTGCCAGCTCACCTTCGACAGGGGCATATAGCAATCAGCCCCAGCATTTT. The chain links TRBV18 to TRBJ1-5; 8 bases line up with TRBD1. The V gene end was trimmed by 3 bases and the J gene end by 0 bases; junction bases not matched to a gene: 7. CDR3 length equals 17 residues. Germline CDR1 is KGHSH and CDR2 is LQKENI.

This rearrangement joins TRBV19 to TRBJ2-7; 7 nucleotides line up with TRBD2. The CDR3 is 15 residues long. With V trimmed by 5 bases and J by 3 bases, 10 bases remained unmatched. Looked up from germline, CDR1 is LNHDA and CDR2 is SQIVND (reference sequence). DNA of the CDR3: TGTGCCAGTAGTTCTCCTAGCGGTGGGAGCTACGAGCAGTACTTC. This gives the protein CASSSPSGGSYEQYF.

The chain combines TRBV5-6 with TRBJ2-1, with a possible D match to TRBD2 (6 bases). CDR3 size: 15 residues. Germline CDR1 reads SGHDT; CDR2 reads YYEEEE. V was clipped by 5 bases and J by 4 bases, with 16 bases between them. CDR3 coding DNA: TGTGCCAGCAGACCCCGGGGGTCTTTGTACAATGAGCAGTTCTTC. As protein: CASRPRGSLYNEQFF.